These T cell receptor beta chains were read from a single sample in a study of T-cell memory formation after mild COVID-19. TCRdb ran MiXCR on the 5' RACE reads and lists one entry per CDR3 protein. The sample shows some 440,000 distinct CDR3 sequences, 25% of them seen only once. Sequences were obtained from PBMCs or a T cell subset sorted from them (not recorded which). Receptors were obtained from an adult woman who had mild COVID-19 (a few samples of this study predate the infection). Cell type and time point are not known. Each CDR3 is given with its conserved first and last residue. The D gene is left open where the match is weak. Rows give clone size only sometimes, using once, few, many, or a class for an expanded clone.

D gene	clone size	V gene	J gene	CDR3 protein	CDR3 DNA
NA	few	TRBV9	TRBJ2-3	CASNVYLGDTQYF	TGTGCCAGCAATGTGTATCTGGGGGATACGCAGTATTTT
NA	NA	TRBV30	TRBJ1-4	CAWSGSRGALANEKLFF	TGTGCCTGGAGTGGGTCCCGAGGGGCTCTGGCTAATGAAAAACTGTTTTTT
NA	few	TRBV4-1	TRBJ2-5	CASSPHSPGPQETQYF	TGCGCCAGCAGCCCACATAGTCCGGGGCCACAAGAGACCCAGTACTTC
TRBD1	NA	TRBV20-1	TRBJ2-3	CSVPGTGGEKAQYF	TGCAGTGTGCCCGGGACAGGGGGAGAGAAGGCGCAGTATTTT
TRBD1	few	TRBV12-3/TRBV12-4	TRBJ1-2	CASSAYRGQNYGYTF	TGTGCCAGCAGTGCTTACAGGGGGCAGAACTATGGCTACACCTTC
NA	NA	TRBV20-1	TRBJ2-7	CSAPSGRAYEQYF	TGCAGTGCTCCCTCCGGACGGGCCTACGAGCAGTACTTC
TRBD1	few	TRBV5-1	TRBJ1-1	CASSLGQAEAFF	TGCGCCAGCAGCTTAGGACAGGCTGAAGCTTTCTTT
TRBD1	NA	TRBV24-1	TRBJ2-5	CATSDYPSTGEETQYF	TGTGCCACCAGTGATTACCCTTCGACAGGGGAAGAGACCCAGTACTTC
NA	NA	TRBV7-9	TRBJ2-7	CASTREGASEQYF	TGTGCCAGCACCAGGGAAGGGGCCAGCGAGCAGTACTTC
NA	NA	TRBV19	TRBJ1-1	CASSIGPGTGKTEAFF	TGTGCCAGTAGTATAGGGCCGGGCACAGGGAAAACTGAAGCTTTCTTT
NA	NA	TRBV27	TRBJ2-1	CASSWDGRTNEQFF	TGTGCCAGCAGTTGGGACGGCCGAACCAATGAGCAGTTCTTC
TRBD1	once	TRBV5-1	TRBJ2-7	CASSTSGTGGPYEQYF	TGCGCCAGCAGCACTTCCGGGACAGGGGGCCCCTACGAGCAGTACTTC
NA	NA	TRBV18	TRBJ1-4	CASSPIENEKLFF	TGTGCCAGCTCACCCATAGAAAATGAAAAACTGTTTTTT
TRBD2	NA	TRBV20-1	TRBJ2-1	CSALSGGSYNEQFF	TGCAGTGCCCTATCGGGGGGGAGCTACAATGAGCAGTTCTTC
NA	few	TRBV7-8	TRBJ2-7	CASSYRIDTAYEQYF	TGTGCCAGCAGCTATAGGATTGACACTGCCTACGAGCAGTACTTC
TRBD1	NA	TRBV5-1	TRBJ2-7	CASSLTGDGEQYF	TGCGCCAGCAGCTTGACAGGGGACGGCGAGCAGTACTTC
NA	few	TRBV7-8	TRBJ2-5	CASSNTGSQETQYF	TGTGCCAGCAGCAACACCGGGAGCCAAGAGACCCAGTACTTC
NA	NA	TRBV5-6	TRBJ1-6	CASSEGGGNNSPLHF	TGTGCCAGCAGCGAGGGGGGAGGGAACAATTCACCCCTCCACTTT
NA	NA	TRBV12-3/TRBV12-4	TRBJ1-3	CASSSGTRDSGNTIYF	TGTGCCAGCAGTTCGGGAACACGAGACTCTGGAAACACCATATATTTT
NA	NA	TRBV5-1	TRBJ2-1	CASSLQVSSNEQFF	TGCGCCAGCAGCTTGCAGGTTTCGAGCAATGAGCAGTTCTTC
NA	NA	TRBV4-3	TRBJ2-2	CASSPNAGELFF	TGCGCCAGCAGCCCCAACGCCGGGGAGCTGTTTTTT
TRBD2	NA	TRBV5-1	TRBJ2-1	CASSRIKGLAYPSSYNEQFF	TGCGCCAGCAGCAGAATAAAGGGACTAGCGTACCCTAGCTCCTACAATGAGCAGTTCTTC
NA	few	TRBV11-2	TRBJ1-5	CASSLVQGSDQPQHF	TGTGCCAGCAGCTTAGTACAGGGTAGCGATCAGCCCCAGCATTTT
NA	NA	TRBV24-1	TRBJ1-2	CATSAAGYGYTF	TGTGCCACCAGCGCGGCGGGCTATGGCTACACCTTC
NA	few	TRBV15	TRBJ2-7	CATSRDLFYEQYF	TGTGCCACCAGCAGAGATCTTTTCTACGAGCAGTACTTC
NA	NA	TRBV7-2	TRBJ1-1	CASTIGLLNTEAFF	TGTGCCAGCACCATCGGGCTGCTGAACACTGAAGCTTTCTTT
NA	once	TRBV7-6	TRBJ1-2	CASSPGTIPANYGYTF	TGTGCCAGCAGCCCAGGGACCATCCCCGCTAACTATGGCTACACCTTC
TRBD1	NA	TRBV12-3/TRBV12-4	TRBJ2-2	CASSLVPGGTGELFF	TGTGCCAGCAGTTTAGTACCAGGGGGCACCGGGGAGCTGTTTTTT
TRBD1	few	TRBV6-5	TRBJ2-5	CASSYRDRLQETQYF	TGTGCCAGCAGTTACCGGGACAGGTTGCAAGAGACCCAGTACTTC
NA	NA	TRBV27	TRBJ2-7	CASSWNGYEQYF	TGTGCCAGCAGTTGGAACGGGTACGAGCAGTACTTC
NA	NA	TRBV12-3/TRBV12-4	TRBJ1-5	CASSSSSRLNQPQHF	TGTGCCAGCAGTTCCTCTTCACGGCTGAATCAGCCCCAGCATTTT
TRBD2	NA	TRBV7-2	TRBJ2-3	CASSRMGLAGPTDTQYF	TGTGCCAGCAGTCGTATGGGACTAGCGGGGCCCACAGATACGCAGTATTTT
TRBD2	many	TRBV5-6	TRBJ2-1	CASSFPSGRHNEQFF	TGTGCCAGCAGCTTTCCTAGCGGGAGGCACAATGAGCAGTTCTTC
NA	few	TRBV5-1	TRBJ2-7	CASSLKGTGAYEQYF	TGCGCCAGCAGCTTGAAAGGGACCGGCGCCTACGAGCAGTACTTC
TRBD1	NA	TRBV5-1	TRBJ2-3	CASRTGFSTDTQYF	TGCGCCAGCCGGACAGGGTTTAGCACAGATACGCAGTATTTT
NA	NA	TRBV18	TRBJ2-7	CASSPNRDYEQYF	TGTGCCAGCTCACCAAACAGAGATTACGAGCAGTACTTC
TRBD2	NA	TRBV20-1	TRBJ2-7	CSASGSGGLSYEQYF	TGCAGTGCTAGCGGAAGCGGGGGGCTCTCCTACGAGCAGTACTTC
NA	few	TRBV13	TRBJ2-7	CASSSQGTGEQYF	TGTGCCAGCAGCTCACAGGGTACGGGCGAGCAGTACTTC
NA	NA	TRBV20-1	TRBJ2-1	CSAPSSRYNEQFF	TGCAGTGCTCCATCCTCACGGTACAATGAGCAGTTCTTC
NA	NA	TRBV5-1	TRBJ2-3	CASSLNGADTQYF	TGCGCCAGCAGCTTGAACGGGGCAGATACGCAGTATTTT
NA	NA	TRBV12-3/TRBV12-4	TRBJ1-1	CASSFGQATNTEAFF	TGTGCCAGCAGTTTTGGGCAGGCGACGAACACTGAAGCTTTCTTT
NA	few	TRBV6-1	TRBJ2-5	CASSEGVRETQYF	TGTGCCAGCAGTGAGGGGGTGAGAGAGACCCAGTACTTC
NA	many	TRBV20-1	TRBJ2-5	CSARGRAETQYF	TGCAGTGCTAGAGGGCGGGCAGAGACCCAGTACTTC
NA	NA	TRBV12-3/TRBV12-4	TRBJ1-1	CASSPLNSVMNTEAFF	TGTGCCAGCAGCCCCTTAAACAGCGTAATGAACACTGAAGCTTTCTTT
TRBD1	NA	TRBV12-3/TRBV12-4	TRBJ2-2	CASNTGGETGELFF	TGTGCCAGCAACACAGGGGGTGAAACCGGGGAGCTGTTTTTT
NA	NA	TRBV5-1	TRBJ2-3	CASSRDGGTDTQYF	TGCGCCAGTTCTCGGGACGGAGGCACAGATACGCAGTATTTT
NA	few	TRBV9	TRBJ2-7	CASSVAEDEQYF	TGTGCCAGCAGCGTAGCGGAGGACGAGCAGTACTTC
TRBD2	NA	TRBV5-1	TRBJ2-7	CASSLKGDSGLAGFYEQYF	TGCGCCAGCAGCTTGAAAGGGGATAGCGGACTAGCGGGATTCTACGAGCAGTACTTC
NA	NA	TRBV2	TRBJ2-7	CASSDGRGYEQYF	TGTGCCAGCAGTGACGGCAGGGGCTACGAGCAGTACTTC
NA	NA	TRBV11-3	TRBJ2-5	CASSPVTGWETQYF	TGTGCCAGCAGCCCCGTTACAGGGTGGGAGACCCAGTACTTC
NA	few	TRBV27	TRBJ1-2	CASSLSRAGVSFGYTF	TGTGCCAGCAGTTTATCGAGGGCAGGAGTTTCCTTTGGCTACACCTTC
NA	NA	TRBV5-1	TRBJ2-2	CASSLNGGELFF	TGCGCCAGCAGCTTGAATGGCGGGGAGCTGTTTTTT
NA	NA	TRBV7-3	TRBJ1-4	CASSSLGTGILRSEKLFF	TGTGCCAGCAGCTCCCTAGGCACCGGGATTTTGCGTTCGGAAAAACTGTTTTTT
TRBD2	few	TRBV9	TRBJ2-2	CASSPRLAGEVDTGELFF	TGTGCCAGCAGCCCCAGACTAGCGGGAGAGGTAGACACCGGGGAGCTGTTTTTT